This is a list of T cell receptor beta chains from one sample in a study of blood T cells in healthy people across ages. TCRdb re-derived calls from the 5' RACE reads in MiXCR, one entry per CDR3 protein. The sample holds some 1.5 million distinct CDR3 sequences, over 25% seen once. Sequences were obtained from blood. The receptor set was obtained from a woman aged 25-40 years in good health. The CDR3 runs from the conserved cysteine through the conserved F or W. A D gene is named only where the DNA matches it firmly. Not all rows give a size; the values are once, few, many and, for expanded clones, a class.

D: .; J: TRBJ1-5; V: TRBV7-8; size: .; CDR3: CASHRRGSNQPQHF; DNA: TGTGCCAGCCACCGACGGGGAAGCAATCAGCCCCAGCATTTT
D: TRBD1; J: TRBJ2-1; V: TRBV6-5; size: many; CDR3: CASTPGQSNEQFF; DNA: TGTGCCAGCACCCCGGGACAGTCCAATGAGCAGTTCTTC
D: TRBD1; J: TRBJ2-5; V: TRBV29-1; size: .; CDR3: CSAVEVQGAGETQYF; DNA: TGCAGCGCCGTTGAAGTGCAGGGGGCCGGCGAGACCCAGTACTTC
D: .; J: TRBJ2-5; V: TRBV6-5; size: few; CDR3: CASSSQPRGVGETQYF; DNA: TGTGCCAGCAGTTCGCAACCCCGCGGCGTCGGCGAGACCCAGTACTTC
D: .; J: TRBJ1-2; V: TRBV7-2; size: .; CDR3: CASSRTPGIQGNYGYTF; DNA: TGTGCCAGCAGCCGTACACCTGGGATTCAGGGGAACTATGGCTACACCTTC
D: .; J: TRBJ2-7; V: TRBV12-3/TRBV12-4; size: .; CDR3: CASSGPESYEQYF; DNA: TGTGCCAGCAGTGGACCTGAATCCTACGAGCAGTACTTC
D: .; J: TRBJ2-5; V: TRBV5-1; size: once; CDR3: CASSLEALAFNPETQYF; DNA: TGCGCCAGCAGCTTGGAGGCTCTTGCTTTCAACCCAGAGACCCAGTACTTC
D: TRBD1; J: TRBJ2-5; V: TRBV12-3/TRBV12-4; size: once; CDR3: CACSPEDRARGRTQYF; DNA: TGTGCCTGCAGCCCCGAGGACAGGGCCCGTGGTCGGACCCAGTACTTC
D: .; J: TRBJ2-3; V: TRBV5-1; size: .; CDR3: CASNDHTDTQYF; DNA: TGCGCCAGCAACGACCACACAGATACGCAGTATTTT
D: TRBD2; J: TRBJ2-7; V: TRBV12-3/TRBV12-4; size: many; CDR3: CASSVPAGGPLEQYF; DNA: TGTGCCAGCAGTGTGCCAGCGGGAGGGCCGTTGGAGCAGTACTTC
D: .; J: TRBJ2-3; V: TRBV10-3; size: .; CDR3: CAAATGQTTDTQYF; DNA: TGTGCCGCTGCTACGGGACAAACCACAGATACGCAGTATTTT
D: .; J: TRBJ1-1; V: TRBV27; size: .; CDR3: CASSFLRVEGMNTEAFF; DNA: TGTGCCAGCAGTTTTCTTAGGGTCGAGGGGATGAACACTGAAGCTTTCTTT
D: .; J: TRBJ1-6; V: TRBV7-2; size: few; CDR3: CASSSEGYSPLHF; DNA: TGTGCCAGCAGCTCAGAGGGGTATTCACCCCTCCACTTT
D: TRBD2; J: TRBJ2-7; V: TRBV20-1; size: few; CDR3: CSARDRTLRGEQYF; DNA: TGCAGTGCTAGAGATCGGACTCTGCGGGGGGAGCAGTACTTC
D: TRBD1; J: TRBJ2-1; V: TRBV18; size: few; CDR3: CASSLSWTGTGYNEQFF; DNA: TGTGCCAGCTCACTGAGCTGGACCGGGACAGGCTACAATGAGCAGTTCTTC
D: .; J: TRBJ2-5; V: TRBV12-3/TRBV12-4; size: .; CDR3: CASSFQRMAQYF; DNA: TGTGCCAGCAGTTTTCAGAGAATGGCCCAGTACTTC
D: .; J: TRBJ2-1; V: TRBV29-1; size: many; CDR3: CSVEELAYNEQFF; DNA: TGCAGCGTTGAAGAACTAGCCTACAATGAGCAGTTCTTC
D: .; J: TRBJ2-7; V: TRBV29-1; size: .; CDR3: CSVRYRPSYEQYF; DNA: TGCAGCGTTCGATACAGGCCCTCCTACGAGCAGTACTTC
D: .; J: TRBJ1-4; V: TRBV20-1; size: .; CDR3: CSASPRAQGSEKLFF; DNA: TGCAGTGCTAGTCCTAGGGCACAGGGTAGCGAAAAACTGTTTTTT
D: TRBD1; J: TRBJ2-5; V: TRBV12-3/TRBV12-4; size: few; CDR3: CASSFTGGTKTQYF; DNA: TGTGCCAGCAGTTTTACAGGGGGCACGAAGACCCAGTACTTC
D: .; J: TRBJ2-1; V: TRBV20-1; size: few; CDR3: CSARDRTRHFDNEQFF; DNA: TGCAGTGCTAGAGATCGGACTCGCCACTTTGACAATGAGCAGTTCTTC
D: .; J: TRBJ2-3; V: TRBV18; size: .; CDR3: CASTTMGTQYF; DNA: TGTGCCAGCACGACCATGGGTACGCAGTATTTT
D: .; J: TRBJ1-1; V: TRBV25-1; size: few; CDR3: CASQHQNTEAFF; DNA: TGTGCCAGCCAACACCAGAACACTGAAGCTTTCTTT
D: .; J: TRBJ2-5; V: TRBV30; size: many; CDR3: CAWSQPGQETQYF; DNA: TGTGCCTGGAGCCAACCAGGGCAAGAGACCCAGTACTTC
D: .; J: TRBJ2-3; V: TRBV29-1; size: few; CDR3: CSVEVVPDTDTQYF; DNA: TGCAGCGTTGAAGTGGTACCAGACACAGATACGCAGTATTTT
D: .; J: TRBJ1-5; V: TRBV6-5; size: .; CDR3: CASSPTDSHQPQHF; DNA: TGTGCCAGCAGCCCCACCGACTCCCATCAGCCCCAGCATTTT
D: .; J: TRBJ2-4; V: TRBV10-3; size: many; CDR3: CAISDSGLENIQYF; DNA: TGTGCCATCAGTGACTCGGGATTGGAAAACATTCAGTACTTC
D: .; J: TRBJ1-4; V: TRBV28; size: .; CDR3: CASPIVGRDSNEKLFF; DNA: TGTGCCAGCCCAATCGTAGGGCGCGACTCTAATGAAAAACTGTTTTTT
D: .; J: TRBJ1-1; V: TRBV20-1; size: .; CDR3: CSARKSQFEAFF; DNA: TGCAGTGCTAGAAAATCACAGTTTGAAGCTTTCTTT
D: .; J: TRBJ2-7; V: TRBV5-5; size: .; CDR3: CASSPPGLLNEQYF; DNA: TGTGCCAGCAGCCCACCGGGACTCCTGAACGAGCAGTACTTC
D: .; J: TRBJ1-1; V: TRBV20-1; size: .; CDR3: CSARPPRDRTEAFF; DNA: TGCAGTGCTAGGCCTCCCAGGGATAGGACTGAAGCTTTCTTT
D: TRBD1; J: TRBJ1-1; V: TRBV7-2; size: .; CDR3: CASSRMGQGGTEAFF; DNA: TGTGCCAGCAGCCGCATGGGACAGGGTGGGACTGAAGCTTTCTTT
D: TRBD1; J: TRBJ2-5; V: TRBV7-2; size: .; CDR3: CASTLRQGAGQETQYF; DNA: TGTGCCAGCACCCTTCGACAGGGGGCGGGCCAAGAGACCCAGTACTTC